Shown below are 29 T cell receptor beta chains from a single sample sequenced in a study of shared clonotypes between healthy human individuals. Produced via immunoSEQ multiplex PCR; TCRdb's table is partial and in-frame only. The sample contains 2 million or so clones, roughly 95% of which appear only once. CD45RO-negative, CCR7-positively selected cells formed the naive CD8 fraction, excluding terminally differentiated effector memory CD45RA+ cells. The sequenced sample was naive CD8+ T cells sorted from blood. The receptors were gathered from a man aged 18 to 30 in good health.

The V and J genes are TRBV27 and TRBJ2-1; D remains ambiguous. The CDR3 is made up of 12 amino acids. The ends were cut back, 6 bases at V and 10 bases at J, with 13 bases in the middle. Germline CDR1 reads MNHEY; CDR2 reads SMNVEV (reference sequence). Here the CDR3 reads CASRFIGREQFF. The CDR3 coding sequence is TGTGCCAGCAGGTTTATAGGTAGGGAGCAGTTCTTC.

J is TRBJ1-3 and V is TRBV15; no clear D. The ends were cut back, 0 bases at V and 2 bases at J, with 20 bases in the middle. The CDR3 totals 19 residues. Germline CDR1 reads LNHNV; CDR2 reads YYDKDF (reference sequence). CDR3: CATSRDLRQRLEAGNTIYF. In DNA form, the CDR3 reads TGTGCCACCAGCAGAGATCTAAGGCAACGGCTTGAGGCTGGAAACACCATATATTTT.

V usage is TRBV5-4 and J usage is TRBJ2-5; the match to TRBD2 covers 13 bases. Germline lookup yields CDR1 SGHNT and CDR2 YYREEE (reference sequence). V dropped 3 bases and J dropped 3; count of bases not matched to a gene: 8. The CDR3 is made up of 17 amino acids. CDR3 coding DNA: TGTGCCAGCAGCTACGGACTAGCGGGAGTGATAGAAGAGACCCAGTACTTC. Translated: CASSYGLAGVIEETQYF.

The chain couples TRBV7-3 to TRBJ1-3; D is unclear. This CDR3 contains 17 residues. The germline V gene encodes CDR1 SGHTA and CDR2 FQGTGA. The V gene lost 1 base and the J gene lost 0 bases, with 13 bases spanning the gap. The CDR3 DNA is TGTGCCAGCAGCTTAAGACCAGCACCAGCCTCTGGAAACACCATATATTTT. Translated, it gives CASSLRPAPASGNTIYF.

The chain recombines TRBV27 with TRBJ1-2; D unresolved. CDR3 length: 15 amino acids. Germline CDR1 is MNHEY and CDR2 is SMNVEV (reference sequence). V lost 6 bases to trimming and J lost 0 bases, with 14 bases between them. The DNA for the CDR3 is TGTGCCAGCAGCCCTGAGGCCTTTCCTAACTATGGCTACACCTTC. Residues: CASSPEAFPNYGYTF.

The sample holds one count of this clone. Other DNA sequences from this sample encode an identical CDR3 as well. The V gene is TRBV11-2, the J gene TRBJ2-1; D not certain. The CDR3 spans 12 residues. Per the germline V gene, CDR1 is SGHAT and CDR2 is FQNNGV. Trimming stripped 1 base from V and 6 bases from J, with 4 bases between. In DNA form, the CDR3 reads TGTGCCAGCAGCTTAGTTCCCAATGAGCAGTTCTTC. Its protein is CASSLVPNEQFF.

In the case of this clone: This specimen includes other DNA sequences encoding the same CDR3. V usage is TRBV5-4 and J usage is TRBJ2-1; TRBD1 aligns across 7 bases. V gave up 3 bases and J gave up 4 bases; unmatched junction bases: 4. The CDR3 is 14 residues long. The V gene's germline CDR1 is SGHNT and CDR2 YYREEE (reference sequence). CDR3 residues: CASSWDSSYNEQFF. The CDR3 DNA reads as TGTGCCAGCAGCTGGGACAGTTCGTACAATGAGCAGTTCTTC.

The rearrangement links TRBV29-1 to TRBJ2-5; TRBD2 matches at 7 bases. The CDR3 sequence is 14 residues long. Germline assignment: CDR1 SQVTM and CDR2 ANQGSEA. Trimming removed 5 bases from V and 5 bases from J; junction bases left unmatched: 11. DNA of the CDR3: TGCAGCGTTCCTCTTCTAGCGGAGTGGGAGACCCAGTACTTC. It specifies CSVPLLAEWETQYF.

The J gene is TRBJ2-1, the V gene TRBV12-5, with D possibly being TRBD1 (5 bases). The V and J ends lost 5 bases and 8 bases respectively, with 13 bases between them. This CDR3 is built from 13 residues. Germline V CDR1 and CDR2: LGHNT, FRNRAP. Here the CDR3 reads CASGARGPYEQFF. Here the CDR3 DNA reads TGTGCTAGTGGTGCTAGGGGCCCCTATGAGCAGTTCTTC.

DNA for the CDR3: TGTGCCAGCAGCCGACAGGGGTCTTCCTACAATGAGCAGTTCTTC. It yields the protein CASSRQGSSYNEQFF. This rearrangement joins TRBV7-9 to TRBJ2-1; 8 bases align to TRBD1. Germline CDR1 and CDR2: SEHNR and FQNEAQ (reference sequence). J was trimmed by 1 base and V by 5 bases; bases with no gene match: 4. The CDR3 runs to 15 residues.

The V gene is TRBV14, the J gene TRBJ1-4; 9 bases line up with TRBD1. The length of the CDR3 is 18 residues. Germline V gives CDR1 SGHDN, CDR2 FVKESK. The trim removed 1 base at V and 5 bases at J, leaving 11 bases unmatched. The CDR3, as DNA: TGTGCCAGCAGCCAAGGATCAATACAGGGGGCATTGAATGAAAAACTGTTTTTT. This translates into CASSQGSIQGALNEKLFF.

V usage is TRBV30 and J usage is TRBJ2-7; D unclear. CDR1 and CDR2 (germline): GTSNPN, SVGIG (reference sequence). The CDR3 length is 13 residues. V was shortened by 4 bases and J by 1 base, with 11 bases between the two germline ends. CDR3 in amino acids: CAWNYYESYEQYF. CDR3 coding DNA: TGTGCCTGGAACTACTACGAGTCCTACGAGCAGTACTTC.

This clone was picked up a small number of times. The gene calls are TRBV6-1 and TRBJ2-6, with D possibly being TRBD1 (6 bases). The CDR3 length is 19 residues. Germline V gives CDR1 MNHNS, CDR2 SASEGT. Trimming removed 4 bases at V and 0 bases at J, with 19 bases between. Here the CDR3 reads CASSGRDTPYRSGANVLTF. Here the CDR3 DNA reads TGTGCCAGCAGTGGCCGGGACACCCCGTACCGCTCTGGGGCCAACGTCCTGACTTTC.

The chain couples TRBV19 to TRBJ1-1, with a weak D call TRBD1 (6 bases). Germline assignment: CDR1 LNHDA and CDR2 SQIVND (reference sequence). The ends were cut back, 5 bases at V and 2 bases at J, with 12 bases in the middle. The CDR3 contains 14 residues. The CDR3 coding sequence is TGTGCCAGTAGTCCCACAGGGTTCAACACTGAAGCTTTCTTT. It translates to CASSPTGFNTEAFF. Full variable domain (outside the CDR3, taken from reference TRBV19 and TRBJ1-1): DGGITQSPKYLFRKEGQNVTLSCEQNLNHDAMYWYRQDPGQGLRLIYYSQIVNDFQKGDIAEGYSVSREKKESFPLTVTSAQKNPTAFYLCASSPTGFNTEAFFGQGTRLTVV.

The chain recombines TRBV29-1 with TRBJ2-7, with D unresolved. The CDR3 length is 14 residues. The V gene lost 6 bases and the J gene lost 7 bases, with 22 bases spanning the gap. Germline lookup yields CDR1 SQVTM and CDR2 ANQGSEA. The CDR3 nucleotides read TGCAGCGTCCGATACAGTGGGGTTATTCGTGAGCAGTACTTC. As protein: CSVRYSGVIREQYF.

This chain links TRBV27 with TRBJ1-1; 9 nucleotides line up with TRBD1. After removal of 6 bases from V and 6 bases from J, the junction contained 8 bases not matched to a gene. Germline CDR1 reads MNHEY; CDR2 reads SMNVEV (reference sequence). This CDR3 region has 14 residues. The CDR3 loop reads CASSVGQGFAEAFF. The CDR3 nucleotides are TGTGCCAGCAGCGTCGGACAGGGGTTCGCTGAAGCTTTCTTT.

This rearrangement joins TRBV2 to TRBJ1-5, with D uncertain. The germline gives CDR1 SNHLY, CDR2 FYNNEI. CDR3 size: 15 residues. The V end was cut by 2 bases, the J end by 0 bases, with 8 bases between. CDR3: CASSEWADSNQPQHF. CDR3 in DNA: TGTGCCAGCAGTGAATGGGCGGATAGCAATCAGCCCCAGCATTTT.

The genes are TRBV19 and TRBJ1-6; D remains ambiguous. This CDR3 region has 14 residues. The germline V and J ends were trimmed by 7 bases and 6 bases, with 13 bases remaining between them. CDR1 is LNHDA, CDR2 SQIVND, per germline (reference sequence). The CDR3 spells CASTGFGSNSPLHF. The CDR3 bases are TGTGCCAGTACGGGTTTCGGCTCTAATTCACCCCTCCACTTT.

The chain links TRBV10-3 to TRBJ2-6; 7 positions match TRBD1. V dropped 7 bases and J dropped 1; count of bases not matched to a gene: 19. The length of the CDR3 is 20 residues. Germline V CDR1 and CDR2: ENHRY, SYGVKD. This CDR3 is CAINGTADGRAISGANVLTF. CDR3 in DNA: TGTGCCATCAATGGGACAGCAGACGGCAGGGCCATTTCTGGGGCCAACGTCCTGACTTTC.

The CDR3 nucleotides read TGTGCCAGCAGCCCACATGGGGCAGAAGATACGCAGTATTTT. Its translation is CASSPHGAEDTQYF. The rearrangement uses TRBV28 and TRBJ2-3; D possibly corresponds to TRBD1 (5 bases). Germline assignment: CDR1 MDHEN and CDR2 SYDVKM. V dropped 6 bases and J dropped 5 bases, with 15 bases sitting between them. This CDR3 has 14 residues.

A note on this clone: The same CDR3 also results from other DNA sequences found in this sample. This chain joins TRBV5-4 and TRBJ2-7; D unclear. The germline CDR1 and CDR2 sequences are SGHNT and YYREEE (reference sequence). V lost 4 bases, J lost 2 bases, and 10 bases lay in between. The CDR3 is made up of 13 amino acids. The CDR3 region is CASSLDLTYEQYF. Here the CDR3 DNA reads TGTGCCAGCAGCCTAGACTTGACCTACGAGCAGTACTTC. The complete variable domain, with remaining parts taken from reference TRBV5-4 and TRBJ2-7, reads ETGVTQSPTHLIKTRGQQVTLRCSSQSGHNTVSWYQQALGQGPQFIFQYYREEENGRGNFPPRFSGLQFPNYSSELNVNALELDDSALYLCASSLDLTYEQYFGPGTRLTVT.

CDR3 in DNA: TGTGCCAGCAGCTTGGGGGAGGGGGACAACGAGCAGTACTTC. This gives the protein CASSLGEGDNEQYF. V usage is TRBV5-4 and J usage is TRBJ2-7; weak D call: TRBD2 (7 bases). Germline V gene sequence: CDR1 SGHNT, CDR2 YYREEE (reference sequence). This CDR3 comprises 14 residues. Trimming pared 0 bases from V and 5 bases from J, leaving 12 bases between.

The chain carries TRBV4-1 and TRBJ1-5; no firm D call. The length of the CDR3 is 13 residues. V was cut by 1 base and J by 11 bases, with 12 bases left in between. Germline V lookup: CDR1 MGHRA, CDR2 YSYEKL. CDR3 region: CASSQVPAVAQHF. The CDR3, as DNA: TGCGCCAGCAGCCAAGTCCCGGCGGTAGCCCAGCATTTT.

The V call is TRBV5-1, the J call TRBJ2-3, with 8 nucleotides matching TRBD2. Germline CDR1 reads SGHRS; CDR2 reads YFSETQ. With V trimmed by 4 bases and J by 4 bases, 8 bases remained unmatched. The CDR3 extends over 15 amino acids. The chain's CDR3 is CASSNSGSGADTQYF. CDR3 coding DNA: TGCGCCAGCAGCAACAGCGGGAGCGGGGCAGATACGCAGTATTTT.

V and J are TRBV5-4 and TRBJ1-1; D unclear. The V end was cut by 0 bases, the J end by 8 bases, with 5 bases between. Germline loops: CDR1 SGHNT, CDR2 YYREEE (reference sequence). The CDR3 has 11 amino acids. Here the CDR3 reads CASSLELEAFF. The CDR3 DNA reads as TGTGCCAGCAGCTTGGAGCTAGAAGCTTTCTTT.

V and J are TRBV7-9 and TRBJ2-7, with D tentatively TRBD1 (6 bases). Germline lookup yields CDR1 SEHNR and CDR2 FQNEAQ (reference sequence). This CDR3 has 15 amino acids. The V end was cut by 4 bases, the J end by 4 bases, with 17 bases between. The CDR3 protein is CASSSSDRQGYEQYF. The CDR3 nucleotides read TGTGCCAGCAGCTCTTCCGACAGGCAGGGTTACGAGCAGTACTTC.

The chain joins TRBV5-4 to TRBJ2-3; D possibly matches TRBD1 or TRBD2 (6 bases each). V dropped 2 bases and J dropped 4 bases, with 11 bases sitting between them. Germline values: CDR1 SGHNT, CDR2 YYREEE (reference sequence). This CDR3 contains 14 residues. This CDR3 is CASSFMGGADTQYF. In DNA form, the CDR3 reads TGTGCCAGCAGCTTCATGGGGGGCGCAGATACGCAGTATTTT. The full variable domain, completed using reference TRBV5-4 and TRBJ2-3, is ETGVTQSPTHLIKTRGQQVTLRCSSQSGHNTVSWYQQALGQGPQFIFQYYREEENGRGNFPPRFSGLQFPNYSSELNVNALELDDSALYLCASSFMGGADTQYFGPGTRLTVL.

The chain is built from TRBV7-2 and TRBJ1-1; D gene uncertain. The CDR3 runs 15 residues. Germline CDR1 reads SGHTA; CDR2 reads FQGNSA. Trimming shortened V by 1 base and J by 3 bases, and 12 bases separated the two germline ends. DNA for the CDR3: TGTGCCAGCAGCTTAGGGTTCACCTGGGACACTGAAGCTTTCTTT. This encodes CASSLGFTWDTEAFF.

Concerning this clone itself: Within the sample, other DNA sequences also encode this same CDR3. The rearrangement uses TRBV9 and TRBJ2-7; unclear D gene. The V end was cut by 0 bases, the J end by 3 bases, with 13 bases between. The V gene's germline CDR1 is SGDLS and CDR2 YYNGEE. CDR3 size: 15 residues. The CDR3 DNA sequence: TGTGCCAGCAGCGTAGAGGGTCTAGGCGACTACGAGCAGTACTTC. Encoded protein: CASSVEGLGDYEQYF.